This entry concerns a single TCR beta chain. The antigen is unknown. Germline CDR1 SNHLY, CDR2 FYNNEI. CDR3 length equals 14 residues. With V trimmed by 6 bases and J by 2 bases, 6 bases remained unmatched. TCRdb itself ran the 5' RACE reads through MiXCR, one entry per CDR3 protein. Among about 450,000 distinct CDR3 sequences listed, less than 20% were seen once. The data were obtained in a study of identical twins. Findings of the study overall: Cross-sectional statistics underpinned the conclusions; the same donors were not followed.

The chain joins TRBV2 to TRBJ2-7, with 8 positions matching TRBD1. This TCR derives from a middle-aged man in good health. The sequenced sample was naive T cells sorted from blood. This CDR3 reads CASREDRAPYEQYF. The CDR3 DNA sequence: TGTGCCAGCAGGGAGGACAGGGCACCCTACGAGCAGTACTTC.